This TCR beta chain is from a study of blood T cells in healthy people across ages. General observations from the study: There was a strong correlation between TCR beta diversity and naive T cell percentage.

The CDR3 has 18 amino acids. The germline gives CDR1 SGHTA, CDR2 FQGTGA. Trimming at V came to 5 bases and at J to 5 bases, leaving 19 bases not matched to a gene. This clonotype came up a few times. Its target is unknown. Using a J-beta primer mix together with a sample-barcoded 5' primer, a second PCR was run for about 7 to 12 cycles. TCRdb itself ran the 5' RACE reads through MiXCR, one entry per CDR3 protein. The repertoire consists of just over 800,000 distinct CDR3 sequences, with 60% to 80% occurring once and the leading ten covering 28%. Russia was home to the donors, healthy Caucasian individuals aged roughly 6 to 100.

V usage is TRBV7-3 and J usage is TRBJ1-2, with 8 bases matching TRBD1. The sequencing input was blood. The receptor was isolated from a man younger than 45 in good health. The CDR3 reads CASSPGPGQEMGRYGYTF. CDR3 sequence (DNA): TGTGCCAGCAGCCCGGGGCCGGGACAGGAGATGGGGAGATATGGCTACACCTTC.